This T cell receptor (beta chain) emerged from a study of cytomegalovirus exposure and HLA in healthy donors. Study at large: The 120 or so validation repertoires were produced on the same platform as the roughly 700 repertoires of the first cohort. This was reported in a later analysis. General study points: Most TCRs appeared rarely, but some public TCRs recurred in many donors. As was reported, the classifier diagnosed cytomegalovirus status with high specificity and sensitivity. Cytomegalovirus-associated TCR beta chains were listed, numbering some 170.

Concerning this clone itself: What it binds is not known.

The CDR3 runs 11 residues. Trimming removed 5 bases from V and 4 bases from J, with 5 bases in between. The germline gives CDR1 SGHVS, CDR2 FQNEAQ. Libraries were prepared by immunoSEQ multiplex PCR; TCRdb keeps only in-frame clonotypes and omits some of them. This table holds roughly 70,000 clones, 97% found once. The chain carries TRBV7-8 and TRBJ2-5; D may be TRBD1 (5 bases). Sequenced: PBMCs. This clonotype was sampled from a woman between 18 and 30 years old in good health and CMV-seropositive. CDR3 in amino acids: CASSRGETQYF. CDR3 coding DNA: TGTGCCAGCAGCAGGGGAGAGACCCAGTACTTC.